This T cell receptor (beta chain) is from a study of molecular identifiers for immune sequencing clone quantification. Naive CD8 libraries used roughly 17,000 to 1,100,000 sorted cells and 10%, 30% or 50% RNA. CDR3 length: 14 amino acids. Germline V gene data show CDR1 as GTSNPN and CDR2 as SVGIG (reference sequence). V gave up 4 bases and J gave up 0 bases; unmatched junction bases: 2. Ten or more counts support this clonotype. As yet, its antigen is unknown. Study-wide results and caveats: Identical TCR molecules can share a barcode, and this sharing could underestimate highly expanded clone sizes.

Listed TCR primers, together with previously described methods, were used for the bulk TCR libraries. TCRdb re-called the PCR reads through MiXCR, storing one row per CDR3 protein. Of just under 65,000 distinct CDR3 sequences in the sample, about a fifth were seen once. This chain links TRBV30 with TRBJ1-1; 10 bases fit TRBD1. This TCR derives from a human donor in good health. Some libraries in this study had Jurkat cell RNA spiked in. Sequences were obtained from naive CD8+ T cells from blood, with Jurkat cell RNA spiked in. Subset: FACS-sorted CD8+CD4-CCR7+CD45RA+ naive T cells. DNA for the CDR3: TGTGCCTGGACAGGACAGGGGGTGAACACTGAAGCTTTCTTT. It specifies CAWTGQGVNTEAFF.